This TCR beta chain was recovered during a study of blood T cell repertoires in COVID-19 (dated by TCRdb to about 2020). Background for the entire study: The collaborator samples originated in the United States, Italy and Spain and spanned the acute and convalescent phases of COVID-19. The repertoires were released in a freely available public database intended as a resource for research on the immune response to SARS-CoV-2. Nearly every sample came with metadata listing a de-identified subject ID, COVID-19 status, age in years and sex. Samples were obtained from the ongoing ImmuneRACE study (first 160 participants) and from about 1,300 subjects provided by 6 global collaborators. Deeply sampled blood TCRbeta repertoires from subjects exposed to, actively infected with, or recovered from COVID-19 were included in the dataset. The prospective study material was composed of cDNA or gDNA derived from T cells, B-cell-depleted T cells, or PBMCs. Where HLA class I and class II types were available, the types were taken from metadata supplied by the sample provider, not from assay-based typing.

V has 2 bases trimmed and J has 5 bases trimmed; junction bases matching no gene number 7. Spanning cysteine to phenylalanine, the CDR3 consists of 17 amino acids. Of the read, only the CDR3 DNA is kept; its 51 bases are in frame from base 1. According to the germline V gene, CDR1 reads SNHLY and CDR2 reads FYNNEI. What the research found in general, with its limitations: Clinical and demographic metadata were provided uncurated, with the amount varying by source and participant.

Turning to this clone: There is no known antigen for this receptor. No base quality information exists; no much larger clone differs at one position.

The collaborating institutions used their own protocols to collect whole blood in K2EDTA tubes. For TCRbeta analysis, collaborators shipped samples as frozen whole blood, isolated PBMCs, or DNA extracted from either of those sample types. TCRbeta CDR3 regions were amplified from genomic DNA using the immunoSEQ Assay, a bias-controlled multiplex PCR. On the authors' methods: Nucleated cell counts per sample were estimated from amplification of reference gene primers within the assay. To quantify the absolute abundance of each unique TCRbeta CDR3 rearrangement, sequence reads were collapsed and filtered. For each sample, productive Simpson clonality was calculated as the square root of Simpson's diversity index across productive rearrangements. As stored in TCRdb, this immuneACCESS dataset retains in-frame rearrangements with V and J assigned. A fraction of the clones does not appear; measured against another copy, unresolved V genes explain less than half of the discrepancy, and the remainder lacks a known reason. V, J and clone size were drawn from that table, and D and trimming were deduced from the DNA. The sample contains over 75,000 clones, around 86% of them found a single time. The biggest ten clones account for 20% to 30% of the sample.

Sequenced: peripheral blood. The sequence was obtained from a human donor in a cohort sampled during active COVID-19. This chain joins TRBV2 to TRBJ2-7, with 15 bases aligning to TRBD2. Here is the DNA: TGTGCCAGCAGTGAACGGGGACTAGCGGGGGGCCTAAACGAGCAGTACTTC. The resulting protein is CASSERGLAGGLNEQYF.